A single sample gave rise to the 28 T cell receptor beta chains below, sequenced in a study of ipilimumab plus nivolumab after autologous stem cell transplantation. The protocol was immunoSEQ multiplex PCR, while the TCRdb copy is restricted to in-frame clones and leaves out a portion. The sample has some 45,000 clones, roughly 88% seen once; the top ten hold around 0.86%. This material consisted of PBMCs, taken in a trial of ipilimumab plus nivolumab as post-transplant consolidation. Receptors originate from a male donor with multiple myeloma.

The rearrangement uses TRBV4-1 and TRBJ1-5; D not certain. Between the trimmed V and J ends, which lost 1 base and 3 bases, there was a span of 10 bases. Germline loops: CDR1 MGHRA, CDR2 YSYEKL. The CDR3 covers 15 residues. This CDR3 is CASSQVRFFNQPQHF. The CDR3 DNA reads as TGCGCCAGCAGCCAAGTTCGGTTCTTCAATCAGCCCCAGCATTTT.

This sequence joins TRBV6-1 and TRBJ1-6; 7 nucleotides line up with TRBD1. With V trimmed by 4 bases and J by 6 bases, 6 bases remained unmatched. The V gene's germline CDR1 is MNHNS and CDR2 SASEGT. The CDR3 extends over 15 amino acids. CDR3 in DNA: TGTGCCAGCAGTGCTGGGGGACAGACTAATTCACCCCTCCACTTT. It codes for CASSAGGQTNSPLHF.

The gene calls are TRBV2 and TRBJ2-5; TRBD1 matches at 9 bases. This CDR3 region has 14 residues. Losses at the gene ends were 6 bases for V and 4 bases for J; bases not matched to a gene: 6. The germline CDR1 and CDR2 sequences are SNHLY and FYNNEI. The CDR3 DNA reads as TGTGCCAGCAGAAGGACAGGGGTTTTAGAGACCCAGTACTTC. This codes for CASRRTGVLETQYF. Based on the CDR3 plus reference TRBV2 and TRBJ2-5, the full variable domain is EPEVTQTPSHQVTQMGQEVILRCVPISNHLYFYWYRQILGQKVEFLVSFYNNEISEKSEIFDDQFSVERPDGSNFTLKIRSTKLEDSAMYFCASRRTGVLETQYFGPGTRLLVL.

V and J are TRBV4-1 and TRBJ1-4; D is ambiguous. CDR1 and CDR2 from the germline V gene are MGHRA and YSYEKL. The CDR3 has 15 amino acids. The V end was cut by 0 bases, the J end by 5 bases, with 10 bases between. The CDR3 DNA sequence: TGCGCCAGCAGCCAAGATAGGACGGCCAATGAAAAACTGTTTTTT. It encodes CASSQDRTANEKLFF.

The chain joins TRBV5-1 to TRBJ1-4, with D possibly matching TRBD1 (5 bases). The CDR3 covers 14 residues. The germline V gene has CDR1 SGHRS and CDR2 YFSETQ. V was pared by 2 bases and J by 2 bases, with 7 bases between. The CDR3 here is CASSLRDTNEKLFF. CDR3 nucleotides: TGCGCCAGCAGCTTACGGGACACTAATGAAAAACTGTTTTTT.

The J gene is TRBJ1-2, the V gene TRBV2, with 12 nucleotides matching TRBD1. This CDR3 is built from 17 residues. Trimming took 1 base from V and 8 from J; bases not matched to a gene: 11. Germline V CDR1 and CDR2: SNHLY, FYNNEI. For the CDR3, the DNA is TGTGCCAGCAGTGAAGGGGGACAGGGGGCGATCACTCGGGGCTACACCTTC. Amino acid sequence: CASSEGGQGAITRGYTF.

J is TRBJ2-7 and V is TRBV30; D not certain. V shed 3 bases and J shed 5 bases, with 11 bases lying between them. This CDR3 has 12 amino acids. Germline CDR1 is GTSNPN and CDR2 is SVGIG (reference sequence). CDR3 in DNA: TGTGCCTGGAGCGCCGATCTCGACGAGCAGTACTTC. Amino acid sequence: CAWSADLDEQYF.

This clone has a handful of counts. V gene TRBV7-9 combines with J gene TRBJ1-2; no definite D call. This CDR3 has 14 amino acids. Germline V gene data show CDR1 as SEHNR and CDR2 as FQNEAQ (reference sequence). Trimming took off 3 bases at V and 2 bases at J, with 10 bases between the two ends. CDR3: CASSLTQTNYGYTF. The CDR3 DNA reads TGTGCCAGCAGCTTGACACAAACCAACTATGGCTACACCTTC.

V is TRBV29-1 and J is TRBJ2-1; 13 bases line up with TRBD2. The CDR3 covers 18 residues. V lost 5 bases and J lost 2; bases outside the gene matches: 12. Germline assignment: CDR1 SQVTM and CDR2 ANQGSEA. The CDR3 nucleotides read TGCAGCGTTCAAGGGGCGCGGACTAGCGGGAGAGCCTACAATGAGCAGTTCTTC. This codes for CSVQGARTSGRAYNEQFF.

In its sample, this clone was seen once. This chain connects TRBV6-6 to TRBJ1-2; perhaps TRBD1 as D (5 bases). The CDR3 length is 15 residues. Germline lookup yields CDR1 MNHNY and CDR2 SVGAGI (reference sequence). Trimming shortened V by 6 bases and J by 4 bases, and 18 bases separated the two germline ends. The CDR3 sequence is CASSSPGKGVYGYTF. CDR3 coding DNA: TGTGCCAGCAGCTCCCCGGGGAAAGGGGTCTATGGCTACACCTTC.

This clone occurred once. This chain connects TRBV6-6 to TRBJ1-2; TRBD1 agrees at 7 bases. Germline V gene data show CDR1 as MNHNY and CDR2 as SVGAGI (reference sequence). Trimming took 4 bases from V and 4 from J; bases not matched to a gene: 3. The CDR3 has 13 residues. This CDR3 reads CASSSGQIYGYTF. The CDR3 bases are TGTGCCAGCAGTTCGGGACAGATCTATGGCTACACCTTC.

CDR3 in DNA: TGCGCCAGCAGAGGAACGGTAGACACCGGGGAGCTGTTTTTT. This sequence encodes CASRGTVDTGELFF. This chain joins TRBV5-1 and TRBJ2-2; D not resolved. Trimming removed 5 bases at V and 3 bases at J, with 11 bases between. CDR1 is SGHRS, CDR2 YFSETQ, per germline. This CDR3 comprises 14 residues.

The genes are TRBV18 and TRBJ1-1; the D gene is possibly TRBD1 (5 bases). Per the germline V gene, CDR1 is KGHSH and CDR2 is LQKENI. The CDR3 length is 17 residues. V dropped 5 bases and J dropped 2 bases, with 21 bases sitting between them. CDR3 nucleotides: TGTGCCAGCTCATCACAAAGCGTTCAGGGTGACAACACTGAAGCTTTCTTT. Its translation: CASSSQSVQGDNTEAFF.

V usage is TRBV6-6 and J usage is TRBJ2-3, with TRBD2 matching over 12 bases. The germline V gene encodes CDR1 MNHNY and CDR2 SVGAGI (reference sequence). With V trimmed by 4 bases and J by 1 base, 3 bases remained unmatched. This CDR3 is 16 amino acids long. CDR3 loop: CASSSRLAGGTDTQYF. For the CDR3, the DNA is TGTGCCAGCAGTTCCCGACTAGCGGGGGGCACAGATACGCAGTATTTT.

This chain uses TRBV5-1 with TRBJ1-2, with D unresolved. The germline V gene encodes CDR1 SGHRS and CDR2 YFSETQ. The CDR3 loop spans 14 amino acids. Deletions cut 0 bases from V and 4 bases from J, with 10 bases between. The CDR3 DNA reads as TGCGCCAGCAGCTTGGCGGGCAGACTCTATGGCTACACCTTC. Its translation: CASSLAGRLYGYTF.

The V call is TRBV27, the J call TRBJ1-2; 10 bases agree with TRBD1. Trimming took 6 bases from V and 4 from J; bases not matched to a gene: 11. CDR3 length: 16 amino acids. Per the germline V gene, CDR1 is MNHEY and CDR2 is SMNVEV (reference sequence). CDR3 loop: CASSSLDRTGGYGYTF. The DNA for the CDR3 is TGTGCCAGCAGCTCCCTCGACAGGACAGGGGGCTATGGCTACACCTTC.

The J gene is TRBJ1-5, the V gene TRBV4-3; D gene uncertain. Looked up from germline, CDR1 is LGHNA and CDR2 is YSLEER. V lost 4 bases to trimming and J lost 3 bases, with 13 bases between them. CDR3 size: 15 residues. The CDR3 spells CASSLLLEVNQPQHF. CDR3 DNA: TGCGCCAGCAGCCTCTTGTTAGAGGTCAATCAGCCCCAGCATTTT.

The chain is built from TRBV18 and TRBJ1-6; D uncertain. The V and J ends lost 3 bases and 13 bases respectively, with 19 bases between them. This CDR3 spans 15 amino acids. Per germline, CDR1 KGHSH and CDR2 LQKENI. Written as DNA, the CDR3 is TGTGCCAGCTCACCGTATCGCAGCCAGCACCTCCCCCTCCACTTT. The encoded protein is CASSPYRSQHLPLHF.

This clone was seen only once. The gene calls are TRBV4-3 and TRBJ1-3; 7 nucleotides match TRBD1. V lost 0 bases to trimming and J lost 4 bases; unmatched junction nucleotides: 6. Germline CDR1 is LGHNA and CDR2 is YSLEER. This CDR3 is built from 16 residues. The CDR3 DNA is TGCGCCAGCAGCCAAGACCGGACAGGAGGCGGAAACACCATATATTTT. It codes for CASSQDRTGGGNTIYF.

This chain uses TRBV27 with TRBJ2-5; D unclear. TRBJ2-7 matches the DNA end more closely, so the J call is doubtful. CDR3 length: 14 amino acids. Germline V gives CDR1 MNHEY, CDR2 SMNVEV (reference sequence). CDR3 nucleotide sequence: TGTGCCAGCAGTTCTGAAGGTCGGACCTACGAGCAGTACTTC. Its translation: CASSSEGRTYEQYF.

V is TRBV19 and J is TRBJ1-6; 9 bases fit TRBD1. The CDR3 sequence is 15 residues long. The germline V gene has CDR1 LNHDA and CDR2 SQIVND (reference sequence). Trimming took 5 bases from V and 9 from J; bases not matched to a gene: 8. The CDR3 protein is CASSETGQGTSPLHF. As DNA, the CDR3 is TGTGCCAGTAGTGAAACGGGACAGGGTACTTCACCCCTCCACTTT.

CDR3 in amino acids: CASSSPTGTRGTGELFF. CDR3 DNA sequence: TGTGCCAGCAGTTCCCCTACCGGGACCCGAGGCACCGGGGAGCTGTTTTTT. The chain couples TRBV28 to TRBJ2-2, with D possibly being TRBD1 or TRBD2 (5 bases each). Between the trimmed V and J ends, which lost 4 bases and 4 bases, there was a span of 19 bases. The CDR3 length is 17 residues. In germline, CDR1 is MDHEN, CDR2 SYDVKM. The whole variable domain, filled in from reference TRBV28 and TRBJ2-2, reads DVKVTQSSRYLVKRTGEKVFLECVQDMDHENMFWYRQDPGLGLRLIYFSYDVKMKEKGDIPEGYSVSREKKERFSLILESASTNQTSMYLCASSSPTGTRGTGELFFGEGSRLTVL.

The CDR3: CASLGGPRPHGANVLTF. CDR3 DNA sequence: TGTGCCAGTCTGGGAGGACCCCGGCCCCATGGGGCCAACGTCCTGACTTTC. The chain uses TRBV19 and TRBJ2-6; tentative D call: TRBD2 (6 bases). Germline V lookup: CDR1 LNHDA, CDR2 SQIVND (reference sequence). Between the trimmed V and J ends, which lost 8 bases and 3 bases, there was a span of 20 bases. The CDR3 loop spans 17 amino acids.

V gene TRBV7-2 combines with J gene TRBJ2-5; a weak D match, TRBD2 (6 bases). Trimming stripped 2 bases from V and 5 bases from J, with 18 bases between. The CDR3 extends over 16 amino acids. The germline gives CDR1 SGHTA, CDR2 FQGNSA. CDR3 in amino acids: CASSLRLGGVEETQYF. The CDR3 nucleotides are TGTGCCAGCAGCTTAAGGTTGGGCGGGGTTGAGGAGACCCAGTACTTC.

Only one count was recorded for this clone. The V call is TRBV18, the J call TRBJ1-2; no clear D gene. V lost 3 bases and J lost 8, with 19 bases in between. This CDR3 is 15 amino acids long. CDR1 and CDR2 (germline): KGHSH, LQKENI. The CDR3 spells CASSPRDLPGGGYTF. CDR3 DNA: TGTGCCAGCTCACCTAGGGATTTACCGGGAGGAGGCTACACCTTC.

This chain links TRBV7-9 with TRBJ2-5; D is uncertain. The CDR3 contains 14 residues. Germline V gene lookup returns CDR1 SEHNR and CDR2 FQNEAQ (reference sequence). V was pared by 5 bases and J by 0 bases, with 10 bases between. The CDR3 coding sequence is TGTGCCAGCAGCCCGCCCCGGGACCAAGAGACCCAGTACTTC. This sequence encodes CASSPPRDQETQYF.

The V and J genes are TRBV7-6 and TRBJ2-1; a possible D gene is TRBD2 (5 bases). Trimming removed 7 bases at V and 6 bases at J, with 13 bases between. There are 13 residues in the CDR3. Germline assignment: CDR1 SGHVS and CDR2 FNYEAQ. DNA for the CDR3: TGTGCCAGCAACGCATGGACTGGCAATGAGCAGTTCTTC. Translated: CASNAWTGNEQFF.

The V call is TRBV30, the J call TRBJ2-1, with 8 bases that match TRBD2. In germline, CDR1 is GTSNPN, CDR2 SVGIG (reference sequence). The CDR3 has 16 residues. V lost 6 bases, J lost 3 bases, and 13 bases stayed unmatched. The CDR3 here is CACPGNGRALYNEQFF. The CDR3, as DNA: TGTGCCTGCCCAGGGAACGGGAGGGCCCTCTACAATGAGCAGTTCTTC.